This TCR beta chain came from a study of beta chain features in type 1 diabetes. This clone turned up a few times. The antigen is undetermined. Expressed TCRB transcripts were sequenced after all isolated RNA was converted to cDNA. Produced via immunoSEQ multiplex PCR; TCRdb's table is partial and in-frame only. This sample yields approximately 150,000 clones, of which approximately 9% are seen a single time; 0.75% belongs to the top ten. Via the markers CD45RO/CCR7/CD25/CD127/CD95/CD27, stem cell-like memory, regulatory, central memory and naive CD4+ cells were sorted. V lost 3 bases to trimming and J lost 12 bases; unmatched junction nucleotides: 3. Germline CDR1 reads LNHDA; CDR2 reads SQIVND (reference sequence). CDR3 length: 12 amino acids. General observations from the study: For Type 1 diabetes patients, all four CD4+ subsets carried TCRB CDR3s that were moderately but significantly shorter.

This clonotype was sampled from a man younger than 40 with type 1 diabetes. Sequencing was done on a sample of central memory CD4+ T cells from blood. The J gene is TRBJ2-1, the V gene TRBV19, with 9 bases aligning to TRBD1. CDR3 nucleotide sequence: TGTGCCAGTAGTATGGAGGACAGGGGGCAGTTCTTC. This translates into CASSMEDRGQFF.